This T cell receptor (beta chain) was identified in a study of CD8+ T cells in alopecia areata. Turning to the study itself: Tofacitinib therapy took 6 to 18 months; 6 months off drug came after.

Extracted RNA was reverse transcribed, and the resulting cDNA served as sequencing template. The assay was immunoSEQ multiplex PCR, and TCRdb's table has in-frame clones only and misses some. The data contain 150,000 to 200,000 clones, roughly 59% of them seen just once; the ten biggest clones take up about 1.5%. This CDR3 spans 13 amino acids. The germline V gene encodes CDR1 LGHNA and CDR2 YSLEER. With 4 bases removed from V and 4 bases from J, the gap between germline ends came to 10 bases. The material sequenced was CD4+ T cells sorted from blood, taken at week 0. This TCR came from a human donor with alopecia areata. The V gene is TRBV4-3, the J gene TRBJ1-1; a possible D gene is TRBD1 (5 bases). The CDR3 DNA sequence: TGCGCCAGCAGCCGGACATTTTCCACTGAAGCTTTCTTT. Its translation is CASSRTFSTEAFF.